This TCR beta chain was recorded in a study of blood T cell repertoires in COVID-19. Study information: PBMCs, B-cell-depleted T cells, or T cells were the source of the cDNA or gDNA that made up the material.

Seattle-derived patients entered the study during active infection and were followed longitudinally. In the original analysis: Nucleated cell number was recorded as an estimate derived from reference gene primer amplification. Assay: immunoSEQ multiplex PCR; the TCRdb copy retains only in-frame clones and omits some. The V and J calls and clone size were taken over from that table, and D and trimming were inferred from the DNA. The sample has more than 85,000 clones, approximately 90% seen once. The V gene lost 4 bases and the J gene lost 8 bases, with 14 bases spanning the gap. CDR1 MDHEN and CDR2 SYDVKM come from the germline V gene. The CDR3 totals 14 residues.

The sample was peripheral blood. V and J are TRBV28 and TRBJ1-4, with D uncertain. This TCR derives from a woman aged 45-59 years with COVID-19, enrolled during active disease. The CDR3 DNA is TGTGCCAGCAGTTCCAGGTTTAGCGGAGAAAAACTGTTTTTT. Translating it yields CASSSRFSGEKLFF. The full variable domain, with the rest looked up from reference TRBV28 and TRBJ1-4, is DVKVTQSSRYLVKRTGEKVFLECVQDMDHENMFWYRQDPGLGLRLIYFSYDVKMKEKGDIPEGYSVSREKKERFSLILESASTNQTSMYLCASSSRFSGEKLFFGSGTQLSVL.